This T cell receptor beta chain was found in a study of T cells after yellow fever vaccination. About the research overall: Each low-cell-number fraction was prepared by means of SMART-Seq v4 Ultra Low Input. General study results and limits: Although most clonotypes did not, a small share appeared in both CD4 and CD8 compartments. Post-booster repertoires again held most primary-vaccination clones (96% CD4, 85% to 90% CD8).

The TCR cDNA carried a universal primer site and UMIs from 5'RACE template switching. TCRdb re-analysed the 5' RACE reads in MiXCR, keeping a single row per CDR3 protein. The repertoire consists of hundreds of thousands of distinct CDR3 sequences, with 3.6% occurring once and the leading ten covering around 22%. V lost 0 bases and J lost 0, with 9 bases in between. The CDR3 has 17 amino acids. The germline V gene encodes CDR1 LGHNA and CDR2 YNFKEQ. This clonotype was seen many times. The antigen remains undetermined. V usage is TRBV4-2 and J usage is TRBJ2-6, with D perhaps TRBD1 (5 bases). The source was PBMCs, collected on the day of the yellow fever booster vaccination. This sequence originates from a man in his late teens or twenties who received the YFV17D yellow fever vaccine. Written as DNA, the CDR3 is TGTGCCAGCAGCCAAGAGCACAGGTTCTCTGGGGCCAACGTCCTGACTTTC. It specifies CASSQEHRFSGANVLTF.